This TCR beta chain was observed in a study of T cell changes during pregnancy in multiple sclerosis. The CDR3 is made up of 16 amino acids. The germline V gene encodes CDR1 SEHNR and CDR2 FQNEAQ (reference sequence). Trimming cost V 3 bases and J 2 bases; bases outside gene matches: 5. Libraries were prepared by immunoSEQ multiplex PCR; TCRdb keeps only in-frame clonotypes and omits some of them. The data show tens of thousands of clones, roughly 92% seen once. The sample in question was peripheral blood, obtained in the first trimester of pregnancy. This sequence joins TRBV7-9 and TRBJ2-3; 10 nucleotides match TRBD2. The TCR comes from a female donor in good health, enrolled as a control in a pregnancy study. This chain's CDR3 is CASSLTSGRPTDTQYF. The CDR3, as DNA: TGTGCCAGCAGCTTGACTAGCGGGCGACCCACAGATACGCAGTATTTT.